The sequence of this T cell receptor beta chain was determined in a study of cytomegalovirus exposure and HLA in healthy donors. This clone was counted a few times. The antigen is not known. Overall study results and limits: Altogether, 150 to 200 TCR beta chains were recorded as cytomegalovirus-associated. In vitro work confirmed that three CMV-associated chains recognize CMV antigens.

The validation cohort, a group of 120 subjects, included the donors and was separate from the roughly 670-subject first cohort. Germline V gene sequence: CDR1 SGHAT, CDR2 FQNNGV. CDR3 length equals 14 residues. The V segment lost 5 bases and the J segment 5 bases; nucleotides outside the gene matches: 5. TCRdb's copy holds only in-frame clones and misses some; the assay was immunoSEQ multiplex PCR. Here the sample spans about 400,000 clones, about nine tenths being singletons. The clonotype was recovered from a woman aged 18 to 35 in good health and CMV-seronegative. The specimen sequenced was PBMCs. V usage is TRBV11-2 and J usage is TRBJ2-7, with 11 bases lining up with TRBD2. The CDR3 loop is CASSTTSGRHEQYF. CDR3 DNA sequence: TGTGCCAGCAGCACAACTAGCGGGAGACACGAGCAGTACTTC.